A selection of T cell receptor beta chains follows, all from one sample in a study of post-analysis software for immune sequencing data. One entry per CDR3 protein, called by TCRdb with MiXCR from the PCR reads. The sample yields about 160,000 distinct CDR3 sequences, about 34% seen once. Sequencing used blood, obtained after autologous hematopoietic stem cell transplantation. The receptors were gathered from a girl between 10 and 17 years old with multiple sclerosis. The CDR3 runs from the conserved cysteine through the conserved F or W. Fields, in order: clone size, D gene, V gene, J gene, CDR3 DNA, CDR3 protein. D genes are given only for firm matches. A row's size may be missing; if present it is once, few, many or a size class.

clone_size: few
d_call: TRBD1
v_call: TRBV7-2
j_call: TRBJ2-7
cdr3_nt: TGTGCCAGTACTATTAACAGGGGACCTGGGGAGCAGTACTTC
cdr3_aa: CASTINRGPGEQYF

clone_size: -
d_call: -
v_call: TRBV29-1
j_call: TRBJ2-3
cdr3_nt: TGCAGCGTTGAGCGGGACAGCACAGATACGCAGTATTTT
cdr3_aa: CSVERDSTDTQYF

clone_size: many
d_call: TRBD2
v_call: TRBV12-3/TRBV12-4
j_call: TRBJ2-7
cdr3_nt: TGTGCCAGCAGTTTAGGAACGGGAGGCCCCTACGAGCAGTACTTC
cdr3_aa: CASSLGTGGPYEQYF

clone_size: -
d_call: TRBD2
v_call: TRBV7-6
j_call: TRBJ2-2
cdr3_nt: TGTGCCAGCAGCTTCCGGGAGGGGGGAACCGGGGAGCTGTTTTTT
cdr3_aa: CASSFREGGTGELFF

clone_size: once
d_call: TRBD2
v_call: TRBV4-1
j_call: TRBJ2-3
cdr3_nt: TGCGCCAGCAGCCATATTCGGGGGGTGACAGATGCGCAGTATTTT
cdr3_aa: CASSHIRGVTDAQYF

clone_size: few
d_call: TRBD1
v_call: TRBV5-1
j_call: TRBJ2-7
cdr3_nt: TGCGCCAGCAGCGGGGACAGGGGTGGCTACGAGCAGTACTTC
cdr3_aa: CASSGDRGGYEQYF

clone_size: -
d_call: TRBD1
v_call: TRBV10-3
j_call: TRBJ1-2
cdr3_nt: TGTGCCATCAGCTTGGGACAGGGAAAAGGTGGCTACACCTTC
cdr3_aa: CAISLGQGKGGYTF

clone_size: many
d_call: -
v_call: TRBV5-1
j_call: TRBJ2-7
cdr3_nt: TGCGCCAGCAGCTTGAGGCTAGCGACTTCGAGGAGCTCCTACGAGCAGTACTTC
cdr3_aa: CASSLRLATSRSSYEQYF

clone_size: large
d_call: TRBD2
v_call: TRBV29-1
j_call: TRBJ2-1
cdr3_nt: TGCAGCGTAGAACCAATGACTAGCGGCGTATCCAATGAGCAGTTCTTC
cdr3_aa: CSVEPMTSGVSNEQFF

clone_size: few
d_call: -
v_call: TRBV20-1
j_call: TRBJ1-5
cdr3_nt: TGCAGTGCTAGTCTCTCGGACAGTCACAATCAGCCCCAGCATTTT
cdr3_aa: CSASLSDSHNQPQHF

clone_size: -
d_call: -
v_call: TRBV6-2/TRBV6-3
j_call: TRBJ1-5
cdr3_nt: TGTGCCAGCAGTTCAGAGGCCCTCGTCGGTCAGCCCCAGCATTTT
cdr3_aa: CASSSEALVGQPQHF

clone_size: -
d_call: -
v_call: TRBV3-1
j_call: TRBJ2-7
cdr3_nt: TGTGCCAGCAGCCAAGATTTGACCGAGCAGTACTTC
cdr3_aa: CASSQDLTEQYF

clone_size: -
d_call: TRBD2
v_call: TRBV5-1
j_call: TRBJ2-5
cdr3_nt: TGCGCCAGCAGCTTGGCGTGGGCTAGCGGGGGAGATGAGCAGTACTTC
cdr3_aa: CASSLAWASGGDEQYF

clone_size: few
d_call: -
v_call: TRBV29-1
j_call: TRBJ2-1
cdr3_nt: TGCAGCGCCTCCACAGGGTTCCATGAGCAGTTCTTC
cdr3_aa: CSASTGFHEQFF

clone_size: -
d_call: TRBD2
v_call: TRBV10-3
j_call: TRBJ2-1
cdr3_nt: TGTGCCATCAGTGAGTCGATTCGGGGGAGGGCCGTTTGGAATGAGCAGTTCTTC
cdr3_aa: CAISESIRGRAVWNEQFF

clone_size: -
d_call: TRBD2
v_call: TRBV7-9
j_call: TRBJ2-1
cdr3_nt: TGTGCCAGCAGCTTAGCTAGCGGGCGTGAGCAGTTCTTC
cdr3_aa: CASSLASGREQFF

clone_size: few
d_call: -
v_call: TRBV28
j_call: TRBJ2-1
cdr3_nt: TGTGCCAGCAACTCTCCGGGGAGCTCCTACAATGAGCAGTTCTTC
cdr3_aa: CASNSPGSSYNEQFF

clone_size: -
d_call: TRBD1
v_call: TRBV2
j_call: TRBJ2-1
cdr3_nt: TGTGCCAGCAGTGCATCGGGACAGGGTTTCGATGAGCAGTTCTTC
cdr3_aa: CASSASGQGFDEQFF

clone_size: -
d_call: -
v_call: TRBV12-3/TRBV12-4
j_call: TRBJ2-4
cdr3_nt: TGTGCCAGCAGTTTAGCGCTGACCAAAAACATTCAGTACTTC
cdr3_aa: CASSLALTKNIQYF

clone_size: few
d_call: TRBD1
v_call: TRBV4-3
j_call: TRBJ2-1
cdr3_nt: TGCGCCAGCAGCCAAGCGGGGACAGGGACCTACAATGAGCAGTTCTTC
cdr3_aa: CASSQAGTGTYNEQFF

clone_size: few
d_call: -
v_call: TRBV5-1
j_call: TRBJ2-7
cdr3_nt: TGCGCCAGCAGCTACTTGGAAAAAGGCTACGAGCAGTACTTC
cdr3_aa: CASSYLEKGYEQYF

clone_size: many
d_call: TRBD2
v_call: TRBV6-6
j_call: TRBJ2-1
cdr3_nt: TGTGCCAGCAGACTAGCGGAGCTCTACAATGAGCAGTTCTTC
cdr3_aa: CASRLAELYNEQFF

clone_size: -
d_call: -
v_call: TRBV20-1
j_call: TRBJ1-4
cdr3_nt: TGCAGTGCTGCCTGGGGGGGGGTTCGAACTAATGAAAAACTGTTTTTT
cdr3_aa: CSAAWGGVRTNEKLFF

clone_size: few
d_call: -
v_call: TRBV6-5
j_call: TRBJ2-1
cdr3_nt: TGTGCCAGCAGTTACTCGTCAGCGTCGGAGCAGTTCTTC
cdr3_aa: CASSYSSASEQFF

clone_size: few
d_call: -
v_call: TRBV6-1
j_call: TRBJ2-2
cdr3_nt: TGTGCCAGCAGGAAGGCCACCGGGGAGCTGTTTTTT
cdr3_aa: CASRKATGELFF

clone_size: -
d_call: -
v_call: TRBV5-1
j_call: TRBJ2-3
cdr3_nt: TGCGCCAGCAGCTTGGTAGCGGCTCGCACAGATACGCAGTATTTT
cdr3_aa: CASSLVAARTDTQYF

clone_size: -
d_call: -
v_call: TRBV20-1
j_call: TRBJ2-1
cdr3_nt: TGCAGTGCTAGACCTCGTGGGCCTCGGACCAATGAGCAGTTCTTC
cdr3_aa: CSARPRGPRTNEQFF

clone_size: -
d_call: -
v_call: TRBV20-1
j_call: TRBJ2-1
cdr3_nt: TGCAGTGCTAGAAGAGACAGAAACAATGAGCAGTTCTTC
cdr3_aa: CSARRDRNNEQFF

clone_size: -
d_call: -
v_call: TRBV5-6
j_call: TRBJ1-1
cdr3_nt: TGTGCCAGCAGCTTGTGGGGAGGGACTGAAGCTTTCTTT
cdr3_aa: CASSLWGGTEAFF

clone_size: many
d_call: TRBD2
v_call: TRBV27
j_call: TRBJ2-2
cdr3_nt: TGTGCCAGCAGTTTAGTCTCTGGCGGGAGTTCGTATACCGGGGAGCTGTTTTTT
cdr3_aa: CASSLVSGGSSYTGELFF

clone_size: few
d_call: -
v_call: TRBV20-1
j_call: TRBJ2-1
cdr3_nt: TGCAGTGCTAGAGATAGGTATTGGGGAGATGAGCAGTTCTTC
cdr3_aa: CSARDRYWGDEQFF

clone_size: -
d_call: -
v_call: TRBV27
j_call: TRBJ2-7
cdr3_nt: TGTGCCAGCAGTTTAGGAGACAGATACGAGCAGTACTTC
cdr3_aa: CASSLGDRYEQYF

clone_size: -
d_call: TRBD2
v_call: TRBV18
j_call: TRBJ2-1
cdr3_nt: TGTGCCAGCTCACCCGGGACTAGCGGGAGGAACAATGAGCAGTTCTTC
cdr3_aa: CASSPGTSGRNNEQFF

clone_size: -
d_call: TRBD1
v_call: TRBV29-1
j_call: TRBJ1-2
cdr3_nt: TGCAGCGTTCGACAGGGCGAGGGTGGCTACACCTTC
cdr3_aa: CSVRQGEGGYTF

clone_size: -
d_call: TRBD1
v_call: TRBV6-4
j_call: TRBJ2-1
cdr3_nt: TGTGCCAGCAGTCGAGGGACAGGATCGGAAGAGCAGTTCTTC
cdr3_aa: CASSRGTGSEEQFF

clone_size: few
d_call: TRBD1
v_call: TRBV10-3
j_call: TRBJ2-5
cdr3_nt: TGTGCCATCAAAGGGACAGGGTCTAAAGAGACCCAGTACTTC
cdr3_aa: CAIKGTGSKETQYF

clone_size: -
d_call: -
v_call: TRBV4-2
j_call: TRBJ1-4
cdr3_nt: TGTGCCAGCAGCCAACGCCGGGACGCGGGGGGTGAAAAACTGTTTTTT
cdr3_aa: CASSQRRDAGGEKLFF

clone_size: -
d_call: -
v_call: TRBV2
j_call: TRBJ2-2
cdr3_nt: TGTGCCCTTCGGACGGAACAGGACACCGGGGAGCTGTTTTTT
cdr3_aa: CALRTEQDTGELFF

clone_size: -
d_call: -
v_call: TRBV2
j_call: TRBJ2-6
cdr3_nt: TGTGCCAGCAGCCCACAATCTGGGGCCAACGTCCTGACTTTC
cdr3_aa: CASSPQSGANVLTF

clone_size: many
d_call: -
v_call: TRBV29-1
j_call: TRBJ2-5
cdr3_nt: TGCAGCGTTGCCCCTAGCGCGTACCAAGAGACCCAGTACTTC
cdr3_aa: CSVAPSAYQETQYF

clone_size: -
d_call: -
v_call: TRBV14
j_call: TRBJ1-1
cdr3_nt: TGTGCCAGCAGCCGTGGGGGATACACTGAAGCTTTCTTT
cdr3_aa: CASSRGGYTEAFF

clone_size: -
d_call: -
v_call: TRBV6-5
j_call: TRBJ1-5
cdr3_nt: TGTGCCAGCAGTGACGGACAGAGCAATCAGCCCCAGCATTTT
cdr3_aa: CASSDGQSNQPQHF

clone_size: -
d_call: TRBD1
v_call: TRBV9
j_call: TRBJ2-3
cdr3_nt: TGTGCCAGCAGCGTCTCCGGGACAGGGCGCACAGATACGCAGTATTTT
cdr3_aa: CASSVSGTGRTDTQYF

clone_size: -
d_call: TRBD1
v_call: TRBV20-1
j_call: TRBJ1-6
cdr3_nt: TGCAGTGCTAGAGCCCAGGGGGACAGTGTATGGTCACCCCTCCACTTT
cdr3_aa: CSARAQGDSVWSPLHF

clone_size: few
d_call: TRBD2
v_call: TRBV12-3/TRBV12-4
j_call: TRBJ2-3
cdr3_nt: TGTGCCAGCAGCCCGAGTGGGGGAGGGACCACAGATACGCAGTATTTT
cdr3_aa: CASSPSGGGTTDTQYF

clone_size: -
d_call: TRBD2
v_call: TRBV4-2
j_call: TRBJ2-5
cdr3_nt: TGTGCCAGCAGCCACGGGACTAGCGGGAGAGCCAAGGGAGAGGCCCAGTACTTC
cdr3_aa: CASSHGTSGRAKGEAQYF

clone_size: many
d_call: -
v_call: TRBV9
j_call: TRBJ2-3
cdr3_nt: TGTGCCAGCAGCCCCACCCAGGGGACGGGCACAGATACGCAGTATTTT
cdr3_aa: CASSPTQGTGTDTQYF

clone_size: -
d_call: -
v_call: TRBV25-1
j_call: TRBJ2-3
cdr3_nt: TGTGCCAGCAGCCCGGGATATGGCACAGATACGCAGTATTTT
cdr3_aa: CASSPGYGTDTQYF

clone_size: -
d_call: TRBD1
v_call: TRBV7-9
j_call: TRBJ2-5
cdr3_nt: TGTGCCAGCAGAATGGACAGGGGGGGAGAGACCCAGTACTTC
cdr3_aa: CASRMDRGGETQYF

clone_size: -
d_call: -
v_call: TRBV7-2
j_call: TRBJ1-5
cdr3_nt: TGTGCCAGCAGCTTATTCCAGGGCGGCAATCAGCCCCAGCATTTT
cdr3_aa: CASSLFQGGNQPQHF

clone_size: few
d_call: TRBD2
v_call: TRBV12-3/TRBV12-4
j_call: TRBJ2-3
cdr3_nt: TGTGCCAGCAGTTCCAGCCGACTAGCGAGCACAGATACGCAGTATTTT
cdr3_aa: CASSSSRLASTDTQYF

clone_size: -
d_call: TRBD2
v_call: TRBV14
j_call: TRBJ2-5
cdr3_nt: TGTGCCAGCAGCCACGCGGGAGGGGGAGAGACCCAGTACTTC
cdr3_aa: CASSHAGGGETQYF

clone_size: few
d_call: TRBD1
v_call: TRBV29-1
j_call: TRBJ1-2
cdr3_nt: TGCAGCGTTGACTACCAGGGGGACTATGGCTACACCTTC
cdr3_aa: CSVDYQGDYGYTF

clone_size: -
d_call: -
v_call: TRBV7-6
j_call: TRBJ2-1
cdr3_nt: TGTGCCAGCAGCTTTAATTACAATGAGCAGTTCTTC
cdr3_aa: CASSFNYNEQFF

clone_size: -
d_call: -
v_call: TRBV30
j_call: TRBJ1-5
cdr3_nt: TGTGCCTGGAGTTTGTCCCTTGGGGAGCCCCAGCATTTT
cdr3_aa: CAWSLSLGEPQHF

clone_size: -
d_call: -
v_call: TRBV28
j_call: TRBJ2-1
cdr3_nt: TGTGCCAGCAGTTTATCCCCCCTAGGTCGGAACAATGAGCAGTTCTTC
cdr3_aa: CASSLSPLGRNNEQFF

clone_size: -
d_call: -
v_call: TRBV14
j_call: TRBJ2-1
cdr3_nt: TGTGCCAGCAGCCCAAGACTAGTGCACAATGAGCAGTTCTTC
cdr3_aa: CASSPRLVHNEQFF

clone_size: -
d_call: TRBD2
v_call: TRBV12-3/TRBV12-4
j_call: TRBJ2-1
cdr3_nt: TGTGCCAGCAGTGCGGGGACTACGAGTGGAAATGAGCAGTTCTTC
cdr3_aa: CASSAGTTSGNEQFF

clone_size: once
d_call: -
v_call: TRBV7-2
j_call: TRBJ1-1
cdr3_nt: TGTGCCAGCAGCTTTAAGACTCCACTTCAAAGGGGTAAAGCTTTCTTT
cdr3_aa: CASSFKTPLQRGKAFF